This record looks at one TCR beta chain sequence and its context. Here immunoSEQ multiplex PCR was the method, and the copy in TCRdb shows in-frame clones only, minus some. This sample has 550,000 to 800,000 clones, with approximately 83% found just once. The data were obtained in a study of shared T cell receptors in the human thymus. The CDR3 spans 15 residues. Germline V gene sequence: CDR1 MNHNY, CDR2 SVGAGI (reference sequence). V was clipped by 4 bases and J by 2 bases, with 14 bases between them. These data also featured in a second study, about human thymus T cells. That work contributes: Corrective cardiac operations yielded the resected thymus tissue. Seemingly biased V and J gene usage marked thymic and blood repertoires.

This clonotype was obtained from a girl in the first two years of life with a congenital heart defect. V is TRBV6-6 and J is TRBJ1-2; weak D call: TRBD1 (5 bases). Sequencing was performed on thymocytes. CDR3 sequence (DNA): TGTGCCAGCAGTTCCGACGAGACAGCCAACTATGGCTACACCTTC. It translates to CASSSDETANYGYTF.